Listed below are T cell receptor beta chains from one sample, sequenced in a study of T cell repertoires in cytomegalovirus infection. TCRdb recomputed calls from the reads with MiXCR, one row per CDR3 protein. The sample consists of 300,000 to 450,000 distinct CDR3 sequences, around 18% of them appearing once. The material sequenced was PBMCs. Every receptor here comes from a human donor in good health (CMV status not recorded). Some clones in this sample may be carry-over from other donors' samples. Each CDR3 is given with its conserved first and last residue. D genes are given only for firm matches. Size is stated for part of the rows, as once, few or many counts, or as a class when the clone is expanded.

>many|.|TRBV7-2|TRBJ1-1
CASSLAWGEASTEAFF
TGTGCCAGCAGCTTAGCCTGGGGGGAGGCTAGCACTGAAGCTTTCTTT
>few|.|TRBV12-3/TRBV12-4|TRBJ2-6
CASSYRQAGANVLTF
TGTGCCAGCAGCTATCGACAGGCTGGGGCCAACGTCCTGACTTTC
>many|.|TRBV12-3/TRBV12-4|TRBJ1-3
CASRRVGGTSGNTIYF
TGTGCCAGCAGGCGTGTGGGGGGGACCTCTGGAAACACCATATATTTT
>.|TRBD2|TRBV20-1|TRBJ2-3
CSARDLFVRTSGTDTQYF
TGCAGTGCTAGAGATCTTTTTGTCAGGACTAGCGGCACAGATACGCAGTATTTT
>few|TRBD1|TRBV4-1|TRBJ2-1
CASSQEGQYYNEQFF
TGCGCCAGCAGCCAAGAGGGACAGTACTACAATGAGCAGTTCTTC
>.|TRBD2|TRBV9|TRBJ2-7
CASPISGGYEQYF
TGTGCCAGTCCGATTAGCGGGGGCTACGAGCAGTACTTC
>many|.|TRBV12-3/TRBV12-4|TRBJ1-5
CASSRGVLVNQPQHF
TGTGCCAGCAGTCGAGGAGTGTTGGTCAATCAGCCCCAGCATTTT
>.|TRBD1|TRBV12-5|TRBJ2-4
CASGPDRGLNIQYF
TGTGCTAGTGGACCTGACAGGGGGCTGAACATTCAGTACTTC
>.|.|TRBV29-1|TRBJ2-3
CSVDPGTDTQYF
TGCAGCGTTGACCCGGGCACAGATACGCAGTATTTT
>many|.|TRBV7-2|TRBJ2-5
CASSFVGAETQYF
TGTGCCAGCAGCTTCGTGGGGGCCGAGACCCAGTACTTC
>many|TRBD1|TRBV7-2|TRBJ1-2
CASSSGRGPANYGYTF
TGTGCCAGCAGCTCAGGCAGGGGGCCAGCTAACTATGGCTACACCTTC
>many|.|TRBV7-8|TRBJ1-4
CASSLVGATNEKLFF
TGTGCCAGCAGCTTAGTGGGTGCAACTAATGAAAAACTGTTTTTT
>.|.|TRBV7-2|TRBJ2-7
CASSQGAPPGNYEQYF
TGTGCCAGCAGCCAGGGCGCCCCACCGGGCAATTACGAGCAGTACTTC
>.|.|TRBV2|TRBJ2-1
CASSGGGTYNEQFF
TGTGCCAGCAGCGGCGGAGGTACCTACAATGAGCAGTTCTTC
>many|TRBD1|TRBV7-2|TRBJ1-1
CASSIRTGVNTEAFF
TGTGCCAGCAGTATTAGGACAGGGGTGAACACTGAAGCTTTCTTT
>.|.|TRBV5-4|TRBJ1-6
CASSVPGQSNSPLHF
TGTGCCAGCAGCGTTCCCGGACAGTCTAATTCACCCCTCCACTTT
>few|.|TRBV7-9|TRBJ2-1
CASSFTGDPYNEQFF
TGTGCCAGCAGCTTTACAGGCGACCCCTACAATGAGCAGTTCTTC
>few|.|TRBV18|TRBJ2-5
CASSPPGGRETQYF
TGTGCCAGCTCACCCCCCGGGGGCAGGGAGACCCAGTACTTC
>.|.|TRBV6-2/TRBV6-3|TRBJ2-7
CASSPSPAKRPTYEQYF
TGTGCCAGCAGTCCCTCCCCGGCTAAGCGGCCAACCTACGAGCAGTACTTC